The 11 T cell receptor beta chains reported below all come from one sample, sequenced in a study of blood T cell repertoires in COVID-19. This table comes from immunoSEQ multiplex PCR, and its TCRdb copy is limited to in-frame clones, with some not included. This sample has about 200,000 clones, with over 60% found just once. Sequencing was carried out using peripheral blood. The receptors originated from a woman in her 70s with acute or convalescent COVID-19.

This rearrangement joins TRBV5-1 to TRBJ2-1; 13 bases align to TRBD2. V gave up 4 bases and J gave up 10 bases; unmatched junction bases: 8. This CDR3 contains 15 residues. CDR1 and CDR2 (germline): SGHRS, YFSETQ. CDR3 DNA sequence: TGCGCCAGCAGCCAGACTAGCGGGGGGCCGACCGAGCAGTTCTTC. This encodes CASSQTSGGPTEQFF.

V is TRBV6-4 and J is TRBJ2-2, with D possibly being TRBD1 (6 bases). V was trimmed by 4 bases and J by 4 bases, leaving 7 bases between them. Germline CDR1 reads MRHNA; CDR2 reads SNTAGT. This CDR3 has 13 amino acids. The chain's CDR3 is CASSGTVTGELFF. DNA for the CDR3: TGTGCCAGCAGTGGGACAGTCACCGGGGAGCTGTTTTTT.

This clone has just one count. This sequence joins TRBV24-1 and TRBJ2-3; D is perhaps TRBD1 (6 bases). V lost 6 bases, J lost 2 bases, and 14 bases lay in between. This CDR3 spans 15 amino acids. CDR1 is KGHDR and CDR2 is SFDVKD in the germline V gene. CDR3 sequence reads: CATSPGQGPTDTQYF. DNA of the CDR3: TGTGCCACCAGTCCGGGACAAGGACCCACAGATACGCAGTATTTT.

The sample holds a few counts of this clone. V and J are TRBV14 and TRBJ2-1; tentative D call: TRBD2 (7 bases). From germline, CDR1 is SGHDN and CDR2 FVKESK. With 1 base removed from V and 7 bases from J, the gap between germline ends came to 14 bases. The CDR3 consists of 15 residues. The CDR3 here is CASSQVWGGENEQFF. The CDR3 region has the DNA TGTGCCAGCAGCCAAGTGTGGGGGGGCGAAAATGAGCAGTTCTTC.

The chain recombines TRBV3-1 (or the pseudogene TRBV3-2) with TRBJ2-3, with 7 bases fitting TRBD2. The CDR3 has 15 amino acids. From germline, CDR1 is LGHDT and CDR2 YNNKEL (reference sequence). The trim removed 4 bases at V and 7 bases at J, leaving 11 bases unmatched. CDR3 protein: CASSPRGTNENTQYF. The CDR3, as DNA: TGTGCCAGCAGCCCGCGCGGGACTAACGAAAATACGCAGTATTTT.

J is TRBJ2-4 and V is TRBV25-1; 7 bases line up with TRBD1. Germline CDR1 and CDR2: MGHDK and SYGVNS. The length of the CDR3 is 14 residues. Trimming at V came to 6 bases and at J to 3 bases, leaving 5 bases not matched to a gene. The CDR3 here is CASSETGNKNIQYF. CDR3 DNA sequence: TGTGCCAGCAGCGAGACAGGGAACAAAAACATTCAGTACTTC.

This clone was detected once. The CDR3 protein is CASSLRDFQETQYF. The DNA for the CDR3 is TGTGCCAGCAGTTTACGGGATTTTCAAGAGACCCAGTACTTC. The rearrangement uses TRBV28 and TRBJ2-5; D perhaps matches TRBD2 (5 bases). The germline V gene encodes CDR1 MDHEN and CDR2 SYDVKM. This CDR3 contains 14 residues. Trimming took 2 bases from V and 2 from J, leaving 9 bases between them.

The chain joins TRBV28 to TRBJ2-5, with 10 bases that match TRBD1. J was trimmed by 4 bases and V by 5 bases; bases with no gene match: 7. The CDR3 is 15 amino acids. Looked up from germline, CDR1 is MDHEN and CDR2 is SYDVKM. The CDR3 reads CASSAGTGVIETQYF. As DNA, the CDR3 is TGTGCCAGCAGTGCCGGGACAGGGGTGATAGAGACCCAGTACTTC.

J is TRBJ2-1 and V is TRBV5-1; 7 nucleotides line up with TRBD1. The CDR3 loop spans 14 amino acids. Germline CDR1 reads SGHRS; CDR2 reads YFSETQ. The ends lost 2 bases at V and 3 bases at J; junction bases unmatched: 2. CDR3 in DNA: TGCGCCAGCAGCTTTGGGGACAGCTACAATGAGCAGTTCTTC. Translated: CASSFGDSYNEQFF.

This clone was observed a handful of times. The chain uses TRBV2 and TRBJ2-2; 10 nucleotides line up with TRBD1. CDR3 length: 15 residues. V shed 5 bases and J 4 bases; nucleotides not matched to a gene: 4. Germline lookup yields CDR1 SNHLY and CDR2 FYNNEI. CDR3 region: CASSLDRGLTGELFF. As DNA, the CDR3 is TGTGCCAGCAGTTTAGACAGGGGGCTCACCGGGGAGCTGTTTTTT.

This clone showed up many times. This chain uses TRBV7-2 with TRBJ1-2; unclear D gene. V gave up 8 bases and J gave up 6 bases, with 16 bases separating them. Germline CDR1 and CDR2: SGHTA and FQGNSA. The CDR3 contains 13 residues. The CDR3 protein is CASSISPQDGYTF. The DNA of the CDR3 is TGTGCCAGCTCCATTAGTCCCCAGGATGGCTACACCTTC.